This TCR beta chain appears in the sequencing data of a study of blood T cell repertoires in COVID-19. Whole-study context: The cDNA or gDNA used as material had been derived from T cells, B-cell-depleted T cells, or PBMCs.

V was pared by 2 bases and J by 2 bases, with 7 bases of the junction left unmatched. Germline V gives CDR1 LNHDA, CDR2 SQIVND (reference sequence). This CDR3 is built from 16 residues. Under the authors' procedure: Amplification of reference gene primers provided the estimated nucleated cell counts. Sequencing used immunoSEQ multiplex PCR; TCRdb keeps in-frame clones, though not all of them. Clonal size and the V and J genes are those of that table, whereas D and trimming came from the DNA. The data show hundreds of thousands of clones, about 80% seen once. Everyone who took part was about 18 to 90 years old, and they came from about 23 US areas. Those designated as exposed participants met a COVID-19 case within 2 weeks before study entry.

The receptor's source is a woman aged 50 to 60 who had been exposed to COVID-19. V and J are TRBV19 and TRBJ2-7, with 9 bases lining up with TRBD2. Sequenced: PBMCs or T cells enriched from blood (not recorded which). CDR3 region: CASSIKERGAPYEQYF. In DNA, the CDR3 is TGTGCCAGTAGTATAAAGGAGCGGGGGGCCCCCTACGAGCAGTACTTC. The variable domain in full, completed from reference TRBV19 and TRBJ2-7, reads DGGITQSPKYLFRKEGQNVTLSCEQNLNHDAMYWYRQDPGQGLRLIYYSQIVNDFQKGDIAEGYSVSREKKESFPLTVTSAQKNPTAFYLCASSIKERGAPYEQYFGPGTRLTVT.